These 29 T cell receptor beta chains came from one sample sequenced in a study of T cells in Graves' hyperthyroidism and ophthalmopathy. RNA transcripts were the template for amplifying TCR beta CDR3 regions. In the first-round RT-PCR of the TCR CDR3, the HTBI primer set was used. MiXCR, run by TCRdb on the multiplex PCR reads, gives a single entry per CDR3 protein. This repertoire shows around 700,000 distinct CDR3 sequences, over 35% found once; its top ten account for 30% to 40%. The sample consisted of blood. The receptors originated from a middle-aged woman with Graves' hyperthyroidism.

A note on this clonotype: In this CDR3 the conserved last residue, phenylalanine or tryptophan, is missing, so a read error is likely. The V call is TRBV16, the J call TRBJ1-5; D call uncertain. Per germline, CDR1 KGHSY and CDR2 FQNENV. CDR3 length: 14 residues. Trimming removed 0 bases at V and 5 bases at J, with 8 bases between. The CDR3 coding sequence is TGTGCCAGCAGCCAATCCCCTACGGATCAGCCCCAGCATCTT. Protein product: CASSQSPTDQPQHL.

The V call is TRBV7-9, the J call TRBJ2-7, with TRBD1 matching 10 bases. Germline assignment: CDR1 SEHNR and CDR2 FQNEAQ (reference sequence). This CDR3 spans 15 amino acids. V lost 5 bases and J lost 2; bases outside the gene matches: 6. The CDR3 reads CASSHRDRGTYEQYF. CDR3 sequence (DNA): TGTGCCAGCAGCCACCGGGACAGGGGCACCTACGAGCAGTACTTC.

CDR3 sequence (DNA): TGTGCCAGCAGTTTCGCCCTGACAGGTTACTACGAGCAGTACTTC. This codes for CASSFALTGYYEQYF. The chain couples TRBV5-4 to TRBJ2-7; D possibly corresponds to TRBD1 (6 bases). The CDR3 sequence is 15 residues long. V was cut by 5 bases and J by 3 bases, with 18 bases left in between. From germline, CDR1 is SGHNT and CDR2 YYREEE (reference sequence). The whole variable domain, filled in from reference TRBV5-4 and TRBJ2-7, reads ETGVTQSPTHLIKTRGQQVTLRCSSQSGHNTVSWYQQALGQGPQFIFQYYREEENGRGNFPPRFSGLQFPNYSSELNVNALELDDSALYLCASSFALTGYYEQYFGPGTRLTVT.

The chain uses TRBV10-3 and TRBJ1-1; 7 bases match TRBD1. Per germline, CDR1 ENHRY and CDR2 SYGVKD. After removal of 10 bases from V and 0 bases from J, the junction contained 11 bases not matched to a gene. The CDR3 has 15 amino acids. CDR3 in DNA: TGTGCCAACCAGAAAGGAGGGGGCATGAACACTGAAGCTTTCTTT. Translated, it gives CANQKGGGMNTEAFF.

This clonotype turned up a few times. CDR3 nucleotide sequence: TGTGCCAGTAGTATTTTGGGGACAGGGCATTACTATGGCTACACCTTC. This translates into CASSILGTGHYYGYTF. This chain links TRBV19 with TRBJ1-2; 9 positions match TRBD1. The junction had 8 bases not matched to a gene; V was cut back by 3 bases and J by 3 bases. CDR1 is LNHDA and CDR2 is SQIVND in the germline V gene (reference sequence). The CDR3 has 16 amino acids. Looking up the rest from reference TRBV19 and TRBJ1-2 gives the full variable domain: DGGITQSPKYLFRKEGQNVTLSCEQNLNHDAMYWYRQDPGQGLRLIYYSQIVNDFQKGDIAEGYSVSREKKESFPLTVTSAQKNPTAFYLCASSILGTGHYYGYTFGSGTRLTVV.

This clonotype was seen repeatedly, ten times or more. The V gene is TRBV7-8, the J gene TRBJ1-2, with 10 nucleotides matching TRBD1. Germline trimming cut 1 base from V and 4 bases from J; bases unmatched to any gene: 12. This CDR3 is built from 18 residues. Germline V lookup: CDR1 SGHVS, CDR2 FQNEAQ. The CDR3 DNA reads TGTGCCAGCAGCTTAGTGGTCGGCTCCGGGGACAGGGGCTATGGCTACACCTTC. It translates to CASSLVVGSGDRGYGYTF. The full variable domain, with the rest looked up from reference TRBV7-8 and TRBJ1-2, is GAGVSQSPRYKVAKRGQDVALRCDPISGHVSLFWYQQALGQGPEFLTYFQNEAQLDKSGLPSDRFFAERPEGSVSTLKIQRTQQEDSAVYLCASSLVVGSGDRGYGYTFGSGTRLTVV.

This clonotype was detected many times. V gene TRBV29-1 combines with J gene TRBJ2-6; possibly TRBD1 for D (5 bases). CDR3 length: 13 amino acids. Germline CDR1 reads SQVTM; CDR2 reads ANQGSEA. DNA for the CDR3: TGCACCGTGCAGGGCTCTGGGGCCAACGTCCTGACTTTC. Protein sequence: CTVQGSGANVLTF.

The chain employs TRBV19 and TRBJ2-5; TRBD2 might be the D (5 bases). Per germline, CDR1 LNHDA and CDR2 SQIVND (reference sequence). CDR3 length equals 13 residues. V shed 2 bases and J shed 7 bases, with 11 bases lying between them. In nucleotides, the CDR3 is TGTGCCAGTAGTATAAAGGGTGGGAGGACCCAGTACTTC. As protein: CASSIKGGRTQYF.

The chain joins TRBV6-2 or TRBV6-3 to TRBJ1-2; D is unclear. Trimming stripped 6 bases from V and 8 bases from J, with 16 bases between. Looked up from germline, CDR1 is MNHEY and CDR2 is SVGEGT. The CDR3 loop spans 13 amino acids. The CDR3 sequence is CASSRSVLDGYTF. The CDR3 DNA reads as TGTGCCAGCAGCCGCTCGGTCCTAGACGGCTACACCTTC.

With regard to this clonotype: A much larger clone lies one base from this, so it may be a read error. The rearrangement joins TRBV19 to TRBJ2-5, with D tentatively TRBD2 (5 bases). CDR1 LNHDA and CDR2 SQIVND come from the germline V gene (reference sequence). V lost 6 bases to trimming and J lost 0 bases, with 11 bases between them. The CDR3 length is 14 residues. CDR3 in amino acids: CASRSGRHQETQYF. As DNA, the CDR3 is TGTGCCAGTAGAAGCGGTCGGCACCAAGAGACCCAGTACTTC.

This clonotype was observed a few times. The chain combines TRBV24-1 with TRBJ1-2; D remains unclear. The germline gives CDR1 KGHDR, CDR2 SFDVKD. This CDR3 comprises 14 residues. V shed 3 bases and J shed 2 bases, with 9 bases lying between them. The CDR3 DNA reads TGTGCCACCAGTGATGGCGTGACAAACTATGGCTACACCTTC. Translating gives CATSDGVTNYGYTF.

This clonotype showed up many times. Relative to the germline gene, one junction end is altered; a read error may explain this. The CDR3 nucleotides are TGCGCCAGCAGCCGGGCCGGCGGTCCCGCCTACGAGCAGTACTTC. It is translated as CASSRAGGPAYEQYF. The J gene is TRBJ2-7, the V gene TRBV7-9; no reliable D call. Germline V gene lookup returns CDR1 SEHNR and CDR2 FQNEAQ (reference sequence). The CDR3 has 15 residues.

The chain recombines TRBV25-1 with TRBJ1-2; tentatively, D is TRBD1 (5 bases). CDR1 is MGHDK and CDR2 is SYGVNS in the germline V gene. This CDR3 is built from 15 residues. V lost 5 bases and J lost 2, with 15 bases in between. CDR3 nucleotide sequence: TGTGCCAGCAGTCGAATGCGGGACCGAAACTATGGCTACACCTTC. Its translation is CASSRMRDRNYGYTF.

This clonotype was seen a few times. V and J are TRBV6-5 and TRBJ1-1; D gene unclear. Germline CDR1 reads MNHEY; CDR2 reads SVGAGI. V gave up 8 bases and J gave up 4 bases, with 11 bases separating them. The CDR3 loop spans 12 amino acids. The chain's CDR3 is CASWVWGTEAFF. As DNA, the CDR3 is TGTGCCAGCTGGGTATGGGGCACTGAAGCTTTCTTT.

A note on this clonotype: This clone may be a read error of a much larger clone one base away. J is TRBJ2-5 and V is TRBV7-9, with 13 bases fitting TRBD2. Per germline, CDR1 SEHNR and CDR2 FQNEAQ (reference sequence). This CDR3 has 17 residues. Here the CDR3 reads CASNLRGTSGAQETQYF. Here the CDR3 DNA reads TGTGCCAGCAACTTACGAGGGACTAGCGGGGCCCAAGAGACCCAGTACTTC.

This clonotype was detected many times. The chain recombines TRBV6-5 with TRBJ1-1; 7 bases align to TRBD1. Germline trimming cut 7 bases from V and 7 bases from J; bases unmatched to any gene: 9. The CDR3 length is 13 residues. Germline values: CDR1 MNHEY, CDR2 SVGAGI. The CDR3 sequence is CASTGGWVGEAFF. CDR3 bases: TGTGCCAGCACAGGGGGATGGGTAGGTGAAGCTTTCTTT.

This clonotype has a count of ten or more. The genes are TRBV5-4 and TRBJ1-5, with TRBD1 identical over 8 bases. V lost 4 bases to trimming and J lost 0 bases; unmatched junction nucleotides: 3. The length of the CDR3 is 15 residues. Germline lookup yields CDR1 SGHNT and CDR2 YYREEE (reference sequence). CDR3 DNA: TGTGCCAGCAGCCCTGGGACAGGTAGCAATCAGCCCCAGCATTTT. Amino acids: CASSPGTGSNQPQHF. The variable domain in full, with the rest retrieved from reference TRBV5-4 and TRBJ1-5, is ETGVTQSPTHLIKTRGQQVTLRCSSQSGHNTVSWYQQALGQGPQFIFQYYREEENGRGNFPPRFSGLQFPNYSSELNVNALELDDSALYLCASSPGTGSNQPQHFGDGTRLSIL.

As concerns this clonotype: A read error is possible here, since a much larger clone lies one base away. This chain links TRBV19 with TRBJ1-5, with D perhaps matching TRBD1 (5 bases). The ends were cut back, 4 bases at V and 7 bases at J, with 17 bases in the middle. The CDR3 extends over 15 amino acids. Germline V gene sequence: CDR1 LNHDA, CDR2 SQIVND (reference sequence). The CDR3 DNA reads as TGTGCCAGTAGTACAGATGGGGACCGAGGGCAGCCCCAGCATTTT. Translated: CASSTDGDRGQPQHF. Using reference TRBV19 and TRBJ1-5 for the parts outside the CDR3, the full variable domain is DGGITQSPKYLFRKEGQNVTLSCEQNLNHDAMYWYRQDPGQGLRLIYYSQIVNDFQKGDIAEGYSVSREKKESFPLTVTSAQKNPTAFYLCASSTDGDRGQPQHFGDGTRLSIL.

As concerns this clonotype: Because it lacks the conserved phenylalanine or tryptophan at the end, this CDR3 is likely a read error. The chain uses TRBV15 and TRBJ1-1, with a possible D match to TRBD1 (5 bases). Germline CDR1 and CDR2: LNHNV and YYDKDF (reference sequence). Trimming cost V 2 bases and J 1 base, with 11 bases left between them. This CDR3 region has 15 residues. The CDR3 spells CATSRPGTANTEAFL. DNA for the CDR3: TGTGCCACCAGCAGACCCGGGACGGCGAACACTGAAGCTTTCCTT.

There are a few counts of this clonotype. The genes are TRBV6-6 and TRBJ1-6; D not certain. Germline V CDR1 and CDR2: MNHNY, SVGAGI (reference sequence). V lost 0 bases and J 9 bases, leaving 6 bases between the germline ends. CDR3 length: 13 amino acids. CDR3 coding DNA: TGTGCCAGCAGTTACTCGATAAGTTCACCCCTCCACTTT. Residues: CASSYSISSPLHF.

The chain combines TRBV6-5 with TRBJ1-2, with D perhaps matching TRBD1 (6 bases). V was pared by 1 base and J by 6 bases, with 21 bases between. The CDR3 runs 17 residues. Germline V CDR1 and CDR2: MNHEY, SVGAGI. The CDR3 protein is CASSYFQGYGSFDGYTF. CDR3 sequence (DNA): TGTGCCAGCAGTTACTTCCAGGGGTACGGTTCGTTTGATGGCTACACCTTC.

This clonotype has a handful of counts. The CDR3 coding sequence is TGTGCCTGGCCACTTCGACCGGAGGGGACCACCGGGGAGCTGTTTTTT. This encodes CAWPLRPEGTTGELFF. The rearrangement uses TRBV7-9 and TRBJ2-2; D perhaps matches TRBD2 (6 bases). Trimming pared 11 bases from V and 4 bases from J, leaving 23 bases between. CDR3 length: 16 amino acids. Germline loops: CDR1 SEHNR, CDR2 FQNEAQ (reference sequence).

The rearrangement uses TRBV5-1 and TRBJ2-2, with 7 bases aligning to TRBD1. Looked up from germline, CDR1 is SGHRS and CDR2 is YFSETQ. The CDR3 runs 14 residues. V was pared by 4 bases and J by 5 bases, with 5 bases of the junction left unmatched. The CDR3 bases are TGCGCCAGCAGCAGGGGGCAGGGTACCGGGGAGCTGTTTTTT. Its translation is CASSRGQGTGELFF.

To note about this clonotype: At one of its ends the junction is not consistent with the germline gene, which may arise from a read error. The DNA for the CDR3 is TGTGCCGGCAGCTTAAGGCAGGGGGGGGTCTACGAGCAGTACTTC. Protein: CAGSLRQGGVYEQYF. The chain couples TRBV7-2 to TRBJ2-7; D is possibly TRBD1 or TRBD2 (7 bases each). The CDR3 sequence is 15 residues long. Germline CDR1 is SGHTA and CDR2 is FQGNSA.

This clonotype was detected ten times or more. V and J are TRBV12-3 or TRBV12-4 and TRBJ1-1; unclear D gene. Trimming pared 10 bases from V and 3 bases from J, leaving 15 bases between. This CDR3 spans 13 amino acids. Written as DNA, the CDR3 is TGTGCCACTAGCCCGTGGTGGGACACTGAAGCTTTCTTT. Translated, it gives CATSPWWDTEAFF.

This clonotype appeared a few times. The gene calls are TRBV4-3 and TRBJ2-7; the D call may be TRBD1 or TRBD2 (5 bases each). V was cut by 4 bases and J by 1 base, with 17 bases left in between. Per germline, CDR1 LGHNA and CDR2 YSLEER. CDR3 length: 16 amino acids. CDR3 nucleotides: TGCGCCAGCAGCCCCCCCATGGGACGGACGTCCTACGAGCAGTACTTC. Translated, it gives CASSPPMGRTSYEQYF.

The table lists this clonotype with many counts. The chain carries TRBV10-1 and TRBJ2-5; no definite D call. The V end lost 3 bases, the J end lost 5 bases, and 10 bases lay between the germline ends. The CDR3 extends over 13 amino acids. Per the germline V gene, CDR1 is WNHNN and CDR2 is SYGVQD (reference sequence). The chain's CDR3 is CASSDLGLETQYF. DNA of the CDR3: TGCGCCAGCAGTGACTTGGGTCTGGAGACCCAGTACTTC.

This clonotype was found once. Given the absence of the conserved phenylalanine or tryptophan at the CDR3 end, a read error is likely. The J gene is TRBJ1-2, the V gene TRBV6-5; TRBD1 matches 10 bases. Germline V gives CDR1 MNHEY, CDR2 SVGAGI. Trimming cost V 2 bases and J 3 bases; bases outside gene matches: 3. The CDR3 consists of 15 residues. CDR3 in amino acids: CASSYTGQGDYGYTL. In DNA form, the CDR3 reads TGTGCCAGCAGTTACACTGGACAGGGGGACTATGGCTACACCCTC.

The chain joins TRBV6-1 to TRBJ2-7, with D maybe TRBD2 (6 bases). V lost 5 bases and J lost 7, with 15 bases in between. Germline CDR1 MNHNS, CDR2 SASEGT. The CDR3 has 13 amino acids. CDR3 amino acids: CASSPTGEGEQYF. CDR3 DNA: TGTGCCAGCAGTCCAACGGGGGAAGGGGAGCAGTACTTC.